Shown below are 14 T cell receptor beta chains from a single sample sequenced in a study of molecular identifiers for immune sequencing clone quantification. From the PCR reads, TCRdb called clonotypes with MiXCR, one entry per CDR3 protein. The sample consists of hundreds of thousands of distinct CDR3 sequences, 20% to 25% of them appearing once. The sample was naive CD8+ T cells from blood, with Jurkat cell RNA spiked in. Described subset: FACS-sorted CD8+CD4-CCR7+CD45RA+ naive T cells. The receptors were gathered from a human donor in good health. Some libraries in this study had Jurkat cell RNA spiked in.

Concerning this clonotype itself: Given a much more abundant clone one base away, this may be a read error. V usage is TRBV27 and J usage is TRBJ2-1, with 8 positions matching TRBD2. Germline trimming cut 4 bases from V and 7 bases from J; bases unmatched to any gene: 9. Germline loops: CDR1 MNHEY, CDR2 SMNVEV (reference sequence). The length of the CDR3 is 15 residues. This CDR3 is CASSSEGLEKNEQFF. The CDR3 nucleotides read TGTGCCAGCAGTTCGGAGGGACTAGAGAAAAATGAGCAGTTCTTC.

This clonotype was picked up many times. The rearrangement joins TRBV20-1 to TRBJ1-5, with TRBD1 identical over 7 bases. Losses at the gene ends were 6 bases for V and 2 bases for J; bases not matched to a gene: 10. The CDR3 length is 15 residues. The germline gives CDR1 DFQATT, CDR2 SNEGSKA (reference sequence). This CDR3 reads CSARAGGNRNQPQHF. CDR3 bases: TGCAGTGCCCGGGCAGGGGGTAACCGCAATCAGCCCCAGCATTTT.

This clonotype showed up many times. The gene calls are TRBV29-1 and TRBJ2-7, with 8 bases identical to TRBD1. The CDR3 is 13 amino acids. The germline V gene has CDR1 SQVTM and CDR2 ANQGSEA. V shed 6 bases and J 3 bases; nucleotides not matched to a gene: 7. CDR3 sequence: CSVKTGDNYEQYF. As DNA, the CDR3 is TGCAGCGTGAAGACAGGGGACAACTACGAGCAGTACTTC.

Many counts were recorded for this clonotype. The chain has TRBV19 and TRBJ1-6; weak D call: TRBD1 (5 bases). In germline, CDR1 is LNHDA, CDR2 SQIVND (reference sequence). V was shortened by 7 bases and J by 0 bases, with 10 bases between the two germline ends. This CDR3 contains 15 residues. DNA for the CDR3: TGTGCCAGTACCCGACAGAGCTCCTATAATTCACCCCTCCACTTT. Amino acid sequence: CASTRQSSYNSPLHF.

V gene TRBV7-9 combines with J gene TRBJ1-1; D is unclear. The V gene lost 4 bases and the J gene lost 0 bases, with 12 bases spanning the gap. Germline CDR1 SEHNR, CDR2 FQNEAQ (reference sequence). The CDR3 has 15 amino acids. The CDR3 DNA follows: TGTGCCAGCAGCTCAGGTCCGGGGATGAACACTGAAGCTTTCTTT. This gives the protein CASSSGPGMNTEAFF.

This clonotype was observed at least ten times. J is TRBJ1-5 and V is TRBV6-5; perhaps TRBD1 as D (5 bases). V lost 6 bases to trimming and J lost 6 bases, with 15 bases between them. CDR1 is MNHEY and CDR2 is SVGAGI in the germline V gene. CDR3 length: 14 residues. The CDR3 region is CASSPLGGLQPQHF. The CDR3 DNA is TGTGCCAGCAGCCCCCTGGGGGGACTTCAGCCCCAGCATTTT.

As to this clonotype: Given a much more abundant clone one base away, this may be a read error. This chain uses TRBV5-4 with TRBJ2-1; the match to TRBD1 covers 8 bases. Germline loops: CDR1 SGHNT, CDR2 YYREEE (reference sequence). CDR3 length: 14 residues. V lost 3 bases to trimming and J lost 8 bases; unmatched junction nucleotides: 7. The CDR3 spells CASSSGTGYDEQFF. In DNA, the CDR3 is TGTGCCAGCAGCTCCGGGACAGGATACGATGAGCAGTTCTTC.

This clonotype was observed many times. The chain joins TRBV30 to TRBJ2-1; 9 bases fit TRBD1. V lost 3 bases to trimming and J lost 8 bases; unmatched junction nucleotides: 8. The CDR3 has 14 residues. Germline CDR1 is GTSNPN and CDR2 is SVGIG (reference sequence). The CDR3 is CAWRKGTGIYEQFF. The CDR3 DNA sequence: TGTGCCTGGAGGAAGGGGACAGGGATATATGAGCAGTTCTTC.

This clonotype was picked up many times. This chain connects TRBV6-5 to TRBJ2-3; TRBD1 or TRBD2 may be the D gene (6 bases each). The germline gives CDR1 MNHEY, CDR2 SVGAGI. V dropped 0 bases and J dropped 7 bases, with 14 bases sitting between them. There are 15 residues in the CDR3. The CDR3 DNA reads TGTGCCAGCAGTTACTCCTTGGGGGGCGCCTATACGCAGTATTTT. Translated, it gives CASSYSLGGAYTQYF.

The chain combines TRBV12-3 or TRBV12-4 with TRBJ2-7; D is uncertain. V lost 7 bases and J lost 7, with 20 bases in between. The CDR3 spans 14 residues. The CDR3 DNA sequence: TGTGCCAGCAATATTAAGGGCCCACCTTTTGAGCAGTACTTC. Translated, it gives CASNIKGPPFEQYF.

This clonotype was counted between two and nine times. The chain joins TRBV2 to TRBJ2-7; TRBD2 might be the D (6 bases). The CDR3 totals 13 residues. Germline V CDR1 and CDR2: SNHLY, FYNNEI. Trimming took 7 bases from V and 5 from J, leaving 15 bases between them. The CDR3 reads CASTEDGGDEQYF. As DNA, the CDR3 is TGTGCCAGCACCGAGGACGGAGGGGACGAGCAGTACTTC.

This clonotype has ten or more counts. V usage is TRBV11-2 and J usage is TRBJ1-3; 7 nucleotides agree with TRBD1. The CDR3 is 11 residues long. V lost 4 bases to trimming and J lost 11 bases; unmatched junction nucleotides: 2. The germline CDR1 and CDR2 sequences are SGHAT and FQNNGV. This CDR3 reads CASSSGQAIYF. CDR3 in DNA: TGTGCCAGCAGCTCCGGACAGGCCATATATTTT. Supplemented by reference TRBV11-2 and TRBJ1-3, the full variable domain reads EAGVAQSPRYKIIEKRQSVAFWCNPISGHATLYWYQQILGQGPKLLIQFQNNGVVDDSQLPKDRFSAERLKGVDSTLKIQPAKLEDSAVYLCASSSGQAIYFGEGSWLTVV.

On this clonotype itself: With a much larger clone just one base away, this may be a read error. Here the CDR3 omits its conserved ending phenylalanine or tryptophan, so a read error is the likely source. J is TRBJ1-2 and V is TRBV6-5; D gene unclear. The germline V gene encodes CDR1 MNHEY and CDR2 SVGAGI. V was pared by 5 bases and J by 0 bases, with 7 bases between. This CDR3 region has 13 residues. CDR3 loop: CASSPGTNYGYTS. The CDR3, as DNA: TGTGCCAGCAGTCCCGGTACTAACTATGGCTACACCTCC.

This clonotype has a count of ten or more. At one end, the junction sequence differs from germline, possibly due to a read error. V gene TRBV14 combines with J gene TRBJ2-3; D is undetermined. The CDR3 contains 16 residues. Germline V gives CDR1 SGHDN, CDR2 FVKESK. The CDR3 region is CASSQEWNSYTHTQYF. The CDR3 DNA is TGTGCCAGCAGCCAAGAGTGGAATAGCTACACACATACGCAGTATTTT. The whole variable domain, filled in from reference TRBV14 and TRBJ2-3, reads EAGVTQFPSHSVIEKGQTVTLRCDPISGHDNLYWYRRVMGKEIKFLLHFVKESKQDESGMPNNRFLAERTGGTYSTLKVQPAELEDSGVYFCASSQEWNSYTHTQYFGPGTRLTVL.